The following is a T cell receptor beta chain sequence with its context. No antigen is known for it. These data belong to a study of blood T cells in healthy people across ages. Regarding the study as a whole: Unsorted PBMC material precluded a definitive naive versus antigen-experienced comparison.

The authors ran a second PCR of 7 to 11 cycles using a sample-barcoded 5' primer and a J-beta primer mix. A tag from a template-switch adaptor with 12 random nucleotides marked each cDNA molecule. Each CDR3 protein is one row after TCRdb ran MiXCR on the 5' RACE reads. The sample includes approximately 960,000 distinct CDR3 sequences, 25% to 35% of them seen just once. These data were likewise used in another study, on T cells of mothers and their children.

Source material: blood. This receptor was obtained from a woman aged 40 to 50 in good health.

Here the CDR3 reads CASSPTTGGHSPLHF. CDR3 bases: TGTGCCAGCAGTCCCACGACAGGGGGTCATTCACCCCTCCACTTT. The chain recombines TRBV27 with TRBJ1-6; 9 nucleotides agree with TRBD1. This CDR3 is built from 15 residues. The V gene's germline CDR1 is MNHEY and CDR2 SMNVEV (reference sequence). Germline trimming cut 5 bases from V and 8 bases from J; bases unmatched to any gene: 7.